The T cell receptor (beta chain) described here comes from a study of T-cell reconstitution after alpha-beta-depleted transplantation in children (TCRdb year 2016). As for the study more broadly: Using TCR repertoire profiling, the study quantitatively followed how T-cell immune reconstitution unfolded in children after TCRalphabeta/CD19-depleted allogeneic hematopoietic cell transplantation.

Overall study results and their limits: Over subsequent months, a decline in hyperexpanded clone frequencies was noted, and after one year, T-cell counts and TCRbeta diversity were mostly ascribed to newly produced T cells. In some patients, the high TCRbeta diversity seen at day 60 was put down to recipient T cells and intrathymic progenitors that had survived conditioning. About two months after transplant, the apparently early recovery of alphabetaT-cell counts reportedly depended on just several hundred clones that had expanded rapidly and came from non-depleted graft cells.

From cysteine to phenylalanine, the CDR3 is 15 amino acids long. Only the CDR3 portion is preserved as DNA: 45 bases, with reading frame beginning at the first base. The CDR1 and CDR2 encoded by the germline V gene are MNHEY and SVGAGI. The V end loses 2 bases and the J end loses 0 bases, and a stretch of 9 bases separates them. This specimen's treatment or condition label, interpreted: allogeneic hematopoietic cell transplantation with graft depleted of TCRalphabeta T cells and CD19 B cells. Transplant recipients were children who received TCRalphabeta/CD19-depleted allogeneic hematopoietic cell grafts. The library was generated by PCR. TCRdb shows the sequencer as Illumina HiSeq 2500. Molecular barcoding was employed in the preparation of TCR libraries, with unique molecular identifiers being used to normalize TCRbeta repertoire quantification. TCRdb applied fastp at Q25 and MiXCR to the public reads, then kept only in-frame beta chains. Merged by CDR3 protein, the rows form single entries marked with the most common genes and DNA. In this sample the table shows 95,000 to 150,000 distinct CDR3 sequences, 20% to 25% of which occur a single time. The ten largest clonotypes hold roughly a tenth of the sample.

To note about this clonotype: This receptor's antigen is unknown. Nothing much larger sits one base from this clone, and base qualities are not available.

This receptor chain uses TRBV6-5 and TRBJ2-3; no confident D gene assignment can be made. The sequence was collected from a male patient under 10 years old who had a stem cell transplant for chronic granulomatous disease, so the T cells may come from the graft donor. The sample was PBMCs, mostly from graft donor cells, taken 180 days after TCRalphabeta/CD19-depleted stem cell transplant. The DNA reads as follows: TGTGCCAGCAGTTACGGTATAACTAGCACAGATACGCAGTATTTT. Translated, this gives CASSYGITSTDTQYF.